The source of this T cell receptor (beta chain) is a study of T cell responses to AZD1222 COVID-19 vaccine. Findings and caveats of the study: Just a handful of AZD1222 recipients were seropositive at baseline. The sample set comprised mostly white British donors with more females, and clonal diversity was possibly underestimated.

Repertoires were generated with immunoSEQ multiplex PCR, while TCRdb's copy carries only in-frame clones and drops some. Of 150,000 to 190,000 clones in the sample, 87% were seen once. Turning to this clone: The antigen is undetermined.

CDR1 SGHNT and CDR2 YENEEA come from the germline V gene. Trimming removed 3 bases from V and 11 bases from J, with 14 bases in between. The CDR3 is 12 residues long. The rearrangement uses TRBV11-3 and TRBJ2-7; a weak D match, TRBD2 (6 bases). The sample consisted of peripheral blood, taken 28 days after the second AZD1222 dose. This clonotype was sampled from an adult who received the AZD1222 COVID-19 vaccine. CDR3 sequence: CASSFWRRREYF. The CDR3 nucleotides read TGTGCCAGCAGCTTCTGGCGCCGGAGGGAGTACTTC. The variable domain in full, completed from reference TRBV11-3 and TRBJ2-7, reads EAGVVQSPRYKIIEKKQPVAFWCNPISGHNTLYWYLQNLGQGPELLIRYENEEAVDDSQLPKDRFSAERLKGVDSTLKIQPAELGDSAVYLCASSFWRRREYFGPGTRLTVT.